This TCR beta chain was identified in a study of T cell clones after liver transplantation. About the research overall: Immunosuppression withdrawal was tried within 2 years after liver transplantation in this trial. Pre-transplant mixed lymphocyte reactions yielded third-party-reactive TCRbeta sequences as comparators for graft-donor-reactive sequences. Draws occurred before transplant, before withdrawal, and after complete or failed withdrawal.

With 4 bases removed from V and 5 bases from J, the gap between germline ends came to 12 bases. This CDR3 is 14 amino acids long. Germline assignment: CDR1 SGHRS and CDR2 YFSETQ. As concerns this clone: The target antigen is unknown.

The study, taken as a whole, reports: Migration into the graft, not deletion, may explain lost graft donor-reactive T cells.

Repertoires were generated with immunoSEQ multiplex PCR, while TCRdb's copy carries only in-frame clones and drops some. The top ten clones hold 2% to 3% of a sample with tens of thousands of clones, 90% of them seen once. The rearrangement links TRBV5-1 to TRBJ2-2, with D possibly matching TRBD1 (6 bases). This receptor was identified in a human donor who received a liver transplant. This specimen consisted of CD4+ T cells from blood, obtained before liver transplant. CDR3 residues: CASSRDRQTGELFF. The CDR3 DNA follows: TGCGCCAGCAGCAGAGACAGGCAAACCGGGGAGCTGTTTTTT.